Sequencing of this T cell receptor (beta chain) was carried out in a study of Graves' ophthalmopathy and Graves' hyperthyroidism. Study as a whole: Peripheral blood sampling occurred at initial diagnosis, before any treatment.

RNA served as the template for amplifying TCR beta CDR3 regions. In the first round, RT-PCR was carried out with HTBI primers, and a multiplex PCR formed the second round. TCRdb called the multiplex PCR reads again in MiXCR, with one record for every CDR3 protein. The sample shows 200,000 to 250,000 distinct CDR3 sequences, approximately 21% of them seen only once. This clonotype was counted many times. Per germline, CDR1 MDHEN and CDR2 SYDVKM. The CDR3 is made up of 13 amino acids. V lost 7 bases to trimming and J lost 4 bases, with 13 bases between them. Sequenced sample: peripheral blood. The chain combines TRBV28 with TRBJ2-5, with a weak D call TRBD2 (6 bases). The TCR sequence derives from a woman between 50 and 59 years old with Graves' ophthalmopathy. For the CDR3, the DNA is TGTGCCAGCAATGGCGGGGTAATAGAGACCCAGTACTTC. Amino acids: CASNGGVIETQYF.